One T cell receptor beta chain is described in this entry. Germline lookup yields CDR1 LGHNA and CDR2 YNFKEQ. V gave up 0 bases and J gave up 6 bases; unmatched junction bases: 7. The CDR3 has 15 residues. This record belongs to a study of T cell changes during pregnancy in multiple sclerosis. The repertoire was sequenced with immunoSEQ multiplex PCR; TCRdb's copy has only in-frame clones and lacks some. The repertoire has roughly 32,000 clones, nearly 90% of them found once; the top ten carry approximately 12%. The chain links TRBV4-2 to TRBJ1-1, with 7 bases identical to TRBD1. This TCR came from a female donor with multiple sclerosis, enrolled in a pregnancy study. This specimen consisted of CD8+ T cells from peripheral blood mononuclear cells, obtained in the third trimester of pregnancy. CDR3 DNA: TGTGCCAGCAGCCAAGATCTAGGCACAGGGGCTGAAGCTTTCTTT. Translation: CASSQDLGTGAEAFF.